Below, 28 T cell receptor beta chains from the same sample are listed, as sequenced in a study of T cell clonality in common variable immunodeficiency. Sequenced by immunoSEQ multiplex PCR; TCRdb stores in-frame clones only, minus some. In total the sample includes around 34,000 clones, none of them seen once. The sample taken for sequencing was peripheral blood mononuclear cells. The receptor source for this set is a person between 18 and 75 years old in good health.

This clone occurred many times. The read gets to within 3 residues of the CDR3 end, and the germline J gene fills in the rest. The chain carries TRBV19 and TRBJ1-5; a weak D match, TRBD1 (6 bases). The CDR3 is 14 amino acids. Deletions cut 4 bases from V and 7 bases from J, with 14 bases between. Germline CDR1 LNHDA, CDR2 SQIVND (reference sequence). The CDR3 here is CASSKQGLGQPQHF. CDR3 DNA, as far as it was read: TGTGCCAGTAGTAAGCAGGGGCTGGGACAGCCC.

This clone was counted ten times or more. The CDR3 goes on 3 residues after the read ends, and that part is filled in from the germline J gene. The V gene is TRBV7-1, the J gene TRBJ2-5; 8 bases align to TRBD2. TRBV7-1 is annotated as an ORF whose role is uncertain. The CDR3 contains 19 residues. The J segment lost 1 base and the V segment lost 2 bases, leaving 15 bases of the junction unmatched. This CDR3 is CASSSHRGGTFSRQETQYF. The sequenced part of the CDR3 DNA is TGTGCCAGCAGCTCACACCGCGGGGGGACATTTAGTCGCCAAGAGACC.

This clone was recorded many times. From the germline J gene comes the end of the CDR3, since the read stops 3 residues before it. The chain recombines TRBV28 with TRBJ1-1; D remains ambiguous. CDR3 length: 13 residues. Deletions cut 1 base from V and 6 bases from J, with 9 bases between. The V gene's germline CDR1 is MDHEN and CDR2 SYDVKM. The CDR3: CASSLSPMPEAFF. CDR3 DNA (partial): TGTGCCAGCAGTTTATCGCCTATGCCTGAA. The whole variable domain, remainder taken from reference TRBV28 and TRBJ1-1, is DVKVTQSSRYLVKRTGEKVFLECVQDMDHENMFWYRQDPGLGLRLIYFSYDVKMKEKGDIPEGYSVSREKKERFSLILESASTNQTSMYLCASSLSPMPEAFFGQGTRLTVV.

This clone was seen many times. The read is 3 residues too short to cover the CDR3 end, so that end is filled in from the germline J gene. The J gene is TRBJ2-4, the V gene TRBV20-1; D possibly corresponds to TRBD1 (5 bases). The V and J ends lost 6 bases and 0 bases respectively, with 9 bases between them. The CDR3 loop spans 13 amino acids. From germline, CDR1 is DFQATT and CDR2 SNEGSKA (reference sequence). CDR3 region: CSADDRAKNIQYF. CDR3 bases read: TGCAGTGCAGACGACAGAGCCAAAAACATT.

This clone was observed a handful of times. The CDR3 is cut off 3 residues early in the read; its end comes from the germline J gene. This sequence joins TRBV20-1 and TRBJ1-1; unclear D gene. Between the trimmed V and J ends, which lost 0 bases and 7 bases, there was a span of 12 bases. The CDR3 is 13 amino acids. Germline V CDR1 and CDR2: DFQATT, SNEGSKA (reference sequence). CDR3 region: CSARDPSQLEAFF. CDR3 DNA, as far as it was read: TGCAGTGCTAGAGATCCATCACAGCTTGAA.

This clone was picked up many times. The CDR3 end is not reached by the read, which stops 3 residues before it; the germline J gene fills it in. This chain connects TRBV20-1 to TRBJ2-7; the match to TRBD1 covers 8 bases. The ends lost 7 bases at V and 5 bases at J; junction bases unmatched: 10. CDR3 length: 13 residues. Germline values: CDR1 DFQATT, CDR2 SNEGSKA (reference sequence). The CDR3 reads CSETGGLSDEQYF. The covered CDR3 bases are TGCAGTGAAACAGGGGGGTTATCGGACGAG.

This clone occurred many times. The CDR3 end is not reached by the read, which stops 3 residues before it; the germline J gene fills it in. V usage is TRBV20-1 and J usage is TRBJ2-3; TRBD1 is a possible D gene (5 bases). The CDR3 consists of 15 residues. Per germline, CDR1 DFQATT and CDR2 SNEGSKA (reference sequence). Trimming shortened V by 0 bases and J by 3 bases, and 13 bases separated the two germline ends. Partial CDR3 DNA: TGCAGTGCTAGAGACAGGGTGGTGGGGACAGATACG. Its protein is CSARDRVVGTDT. The CDR3 in its entirety is CSARDRVVGTDTQYF.

This clone was counted ten times or more. The CDR3 goes on 3 residues after the read ends, and that part is filled in from the germline J gene. The rearrangement links TRBV5-1 to TRBJ1-1; D perhaps matches TRBD1 (5 bases). V lost 1 base and J 5 bases, leaving 9 bases between the germline ends. The CDR3 spans 13 residues. The germline V gene has CDR1 SGHRS and CDR2 YFSETQ. CDR3: CASSLIRETEAFF. The sequenced part of the CDR3 DNA is TGCGCCAGCAGCTTGATCAGGGAGACTGAA. The full variable domain, completed using reference TRBV5-1 and TRBJ1-1, is KAGVTQTPRYLIKTRGQQVTLSCSPISGHRSVSWYQQTPGQGLQFLFEYFSETQRNKGNFPGRFSGRQFSNSRSEMNVSTLELGDSALYLCASSLIRETEAFFGQGTRLTVV.

This clone was recorded at least ten times. The read ends 3 residues early relative to the CDR3; the germline J gene fills the gap. This chain connects TRBV19 to TRBJ2-3, with D maybe TRBD1 (5 bases). Germline-derived CDR1 and CDR2 are LNHDA and SQIVND (reference sequence). This CDR3 is 15 amino acids long. Trimming pared 4 bases from V and 0 bases from J, leaving 11 bases between. Partial CDR3 DNA: TGTGCCAGTAGTAACAGGCCTCAGAGCACAGATACG. It specifies CASSNRPQSTDT. The whole CDR3 protein is CASSNRPQSTDTQYF.

This clone was detected many times. The CDR3 goes on 3 residues after the read ends, and that part is filled in from the germline J gene. V and J are TRBV20-1 and TRBJ1-6, with 7 bases matching TRBD1. The CDR3 has 15 residues. Germline V CDR1 and CDR2: DFQATT, SNEGSKA (reference sequence). Trimming took 5 bases from V and 8 from J; bases not matched to a gene: 12. The DNA read from the CDR3 is TGCAGTGCTTCTGATTCGACAGGGTGGGATTCACCC. Protein sequence: CSASDSTGWDSP. The CDR3 in full is CSASDSTGWDSPLHF.

This clone was recorded many times. The CDR3 extends 3 residues past the end of the read, so its final part is completed from the germline J gene. V usage is TRBV5-1 and J usage is TRBJ2-3; unclear D gene. The length of the CDR3 is 14 residues. Germline-derived CDR1 and CDR2 are SGHRS and YFSETQ. Trimming cost V 7 bases and J 6 bases, with 18 bases left between them. The CDR3 DNA, read in part, is TGCGCCAGCGCTTTCGTAGAACCCCACGATACG. Translation: CASAFVEPHDT. The entire CDR3 protein reads CASAFVEPHDTQYF.

This clone was observed at least ten times. The read finishes 3 residues shy of the CDR3 end, and the germline J gene is used to complete it. The chain uses TRBV18 and TRBJ1-2; 8 bases fit TRBD1. CDR1 is KGHSH, CDR2 LQKENI, per germline. CDR3 size: 13 residues. The sequenced CDR3 bases are TGTGCCAGCTCAACCGGGACAGGTGGCGGC. It is translated as CASSTGTGGG. The whole CDR3 sequence is CASSTGTGGGYTF.

This clone showed up many times. The read terminates 3 residues before the CDR3 end, so the remaining end is supplied by the germline J gene. This chain connects TRBV5-6 to TRBJ2-7, with TRBD1 identical over 8 bases. This CDR3 comprises 15 residues. CDR1 and CDR2 from the germline V gene are SGHDT and YYEEEE. After removal of 4 bases from V and 2 bases from J, the junction contained 8 bases not matched to a gene. The part of the CDR3 DNA that was read is TGTGCCAGCAGCGTCCTACAGGGGGTAGCCTACGAG. Translating gives CASSVLQGVAYE. The full CDR3 protein reads CASSVLQGVAYEQYF.

This clone has at least ten counts. The observed sequence ends 3 residues before the CDR3 terminus, with the missing tail filled in from the germline J gene. The chain employs TRBV19 and TRBJ2-7, with TRBD1 identical over 10 bases. The CDR3 consists of 13 residues. CDR1 LNHDA and CDR2 SQIVND come from the germline V gene (reference sequence). J was trimmed by 6 bases and V by 4 bases; bases with no gene match: 3. CDR3 residues: CASSTTGGAEQYF. The sequenced part of the CDR3 DNA is TGTGCCAGTAGTACGACAGGGGGCGCCGAG. The entire variable domain, with the rest obtained from reference TRBV19 and TRBJ2-7, is as follows: DGGITQSPKYLFRKEGQNVTLSCEQNLNHDAMYWYRQDPGQGLRLIYYSQIVNDFQKGDIAEGYSVSREKKESFPLTVTSAQKNPTAFYLCASSTTGGAEQYFGPGTRLTVT.

This clone has a count of ten or more. With the read ending 3 residues before the CDR3 end, the germline J gene is used to fill in that end. This chain connects TRBV5-4 to TRBJ2-5; TRBD1 matches at 7 bases. The V segment lost 4 bases and the J segment 2 bases; nucleotides outside the gene matches: 2. Germline V CDR1 and CDR2: SGHNT, YYREEE (reference sequence). The CDR3 extends over 13 amino acids. The part of the CDR3 DNA that was read is TGTGCCAGCAGCCGGGACAGTCAAGAGACC. Protein: CASSRDSQET. Given in full, the CDR3 is CASSRDSQETQYF. Using reference TRBV5-4 and TRBJ2-5 for the parts outside the CDR3, the full variable domain is ETGVTQSPTHLIKTRGQQVTLRCSSQSGHNTVSWYQQALGQGPQFIFQYYREEENGRGNFPPRFSGLQFPNYSSELNVNALELDDSALYLCASSRDSQETQYFGPGTRLLVL.

This clone was observed at least ten times. The sequence runs out 3 residues before the end of the CDR3; the remainder is reconstructed from the germline J gene. V is TRBV5-4 and J is TRBJ2-1; TRBD2 matches at 13 bases. CDR1 is SGHNT and CDR2 is YYREEE in the germline V gene (reference sequence). There are 15 residues in the CDR3. V gave up 5 bases and J gave up 8 bases; unmatched junction bases: 7. The CDR3 sequence: CASRAGTSGIYEQFF. CDR3 DNA, as far as it was read: TGTGCCAGCAGAGCCGGGACTAGCGGGATATATGAG. Full variable domain (remainder filled in from reference TRBV5-4 and TRBJ2-1): ETGVTQSPTHLIKTRGQQVTLRCSSQSGHNTVSWYQQALGQGPQFIFQYYREEENGRGNFPPRFSGLQFPNYSSELNVNALELDDSALYLCASRAGTSGIYEQFFGPGTRLTVL.

This clone was seen more than once but under ten times. The CDR3 is cut off 3 residues early in the read; its end comes from the germline J gene. The chain is built from TRBV19 and TRBJ1-1, with D unresolved. Per the germline V gene, CDR1 is LNHDA and CDR2 is SQIVND (reference sequence). V was trimmed by 3 bases and J by 0 bases, leaving 8 bases between them. The CDR3 spans 14 residues. The CDR3 sequence is CASSIRHVNTEAFF. The DNA read from the CDR3 is TGTGCCAGTAGTATCAGACACGTGAACACTGAA.

This clone was observed at least ten times. The CDR3 loop is CASSSLDSPYEQYF. CDR3 DNA (partial): TGTGCCAGCAGCTCTCTGGACAGTCCCTACGAG. The chain links TRBV11-2 to TRBJ2-7; TRBD1 might be the D (6 bases). Read sequence stops 3 residues before the CDR3 end, and the germline J gene provides the missing end. The ends were cut back, 4 bases at V and 2 bases at J, with 12 bases in the middle. Germline values: CDR1 SGHAT, CDR2 FQNNGV. This CDR3 spans 14 amino acids. Full variable domain (outside the CDR3, taken from reference TRBV11-2 and TRBJ2-7): EAGVAQSPRYKIIEKRQSVAFWCNPISGHATLYWYQQILGQGPKLLIQFQNNGVVDDSQLPKDRFSAERLKGVDSTLKIQPAKLEDSAVYLCASSSLDSPYEQYFGPGTRLTVT.

In this sample, this clone turned up many times. The CDR3 goes on 3 residues after the read ends, and that part is filled in from the germline J gene. This chain joins TRBV20-1 and TRBJ2-3, with 7 positions matching TRBD2. From germline, CDR1 is DFQATT and CDR2 SNEGSKA (reference sequence). The CDR3 has 15 residues. Trimming cost V 6 bases and J 4 bases; bases outside gene matches: 13. The CDR3 DNA, read in part, is TGCAGTGCCCTAGCCTCGCGGGAGCCGTCAGATACG. This sequence encodes CSALASREPSDT. The entire CDR3 protein reads CSALASREPSDTQYF.

This clone was seen many times. The read halts 3 residues ahead of the CDR3 end, with the missing end drawn from the germline J gene. The chain carries TRBV2 and TRBJ1-5; 7 bases are a match to TRBD1. Looked up from germline, CDR1 is SNHLY and CDR2 is FYNNEI. J lost 4 bases, V lost 4 bases, and 1 base had no gene match. The CDR3 length is 13 residues. Partial CDR3 DNA: TGTGCCAGCAGTGCGGACAGGAATCAGCCC. Protein: CASSADRNQP. The full CDR3 protein reads CASSADRNQPQHF. The full variable domain, completed using reference TRBV2 and TRBJ1-5, is EPEVTQTPSHQVTQMGQEVILRCVPISNHLYFYWYRQILGQKVEFLVSFYNNEISEKSEIFDDQFSVERPDGSNFTLKIRSTKLEDSAMYFCASSADRNQPQHFGDGTRLSIL.

This clone has a count of ten or more. The missing CDR3 end, 3 residues past where the read stops, is filled in from the germline J gene. This chain uses TRBV28 with TRBJ1-6; possible D gene TRBD1, 6 bases. There are 14 residues in the CDR3. Germline CDR1 and CDR2: MDHEN and SYDVKM. Trimming took off 6 bases at V and 8 bases at J, with 14 bases between the two ends. This CDR3 reads CASRHRDTDSPLHF. The sequenced CDR3 bases are TGTGCCAGCAGACACCGGGACACAGATTCACCC.

This clone was seen repeatedly, ten times or more. With the read ending 3 residues before the CDR3 end, the germline J gene is used to fill in that end. This sequence joins TRBV19 and TRBJ2-7, with D possibly matching TRBD2 (7 bases). The germline V and J ends were trimmed by 6 bases and 1 base, with 16 bases remaining between them. Germline lookup yields CDR1 LNHDA and CDR2 SQIVND (reference sequence). CDR3 length: 15 amino acids. The CDR3 sequence: CASRGWGGRSYEQYF. The CDR3 bases that were read are TGTGCCAGTAGAGGGTGGGGGGGGCGATCCTACGAG.

This clone was observed at least ten times. Read coverage stops 3 residues before the CDR3 terminus; the germline J gene supplies the remainder. J is TRBJ1-1 and V is TRBV19, with 9 bases fitting TRBD1. The CDR3 spans 15 residues. Germline CDR1 reads LNHDA; CDR2 reads SQIVND (reference sequence). After removal of 5 bases from V and 1 base from J, the junction contained 5 bases not matched to a gene. The DNA read from the CDR3 is TGTGCCAGTAGTTCCCCGGACAGGGGGAACACTGAA. It is translated as CASSSPDRGNTE. The whole CDR3 is CASSSPDRGNTEAFF. The variable domain in full, with the rest retrieved from reference TRBV19 and TRBJ1-1, is DGGITQSPKYLFRKEGQNVTLSCEQNLNHDAMYWYRQDPGQGLRLIYYSQIVNDFQKGDIAEGYSVSREKKESFPLTVTSAQKNPTAFYLCASSSPDRGNTEAFFGQGTRLTVV.

There are many counts of this clone. The read ends 3 residues before the CDR3 terminus; that terminus is restored from the germline J gene. The genes are TRBV14 and TRBJ2-7, with D possibly TRBD1 on 7 matching bases. V was trimmed by 6 bases and J by 3 bases, leaving 15 bases between them. CDR3 size: 14 residues. In germline, CDR1 is SGHDN, CDR2 FVKESK. CDR3 sequence: CASSAGQFFYEQYF. The sequenced part of the CDR3 DNA is TGTGCCAGCAGTGCGGGACAGTTTTTCTACGAG.

This clone was seen ten or more times. The sequenced fragment ends 3 residues before the CDR3 boundary, so the rest is inferred from the germline J gene. The V gene is TRBV20-1, the J gene TRBJ2-1; weak D call: TRBD2 (5 bases). The germline gives CDR1 DFQATT, CDR2 SNEGSKA (reference sequence). The CDR3 loop spans 14 amino acids. V shed 8 bases and J shed 6 bases, with 20 bases lying between them. The covered CDR3 bases are TGCAGTCCCCGATTGCTAGCCTGGAGCAATGAG. It encodes CSPRLLAWSNE. The whole CDR3 protein is CSPRLLAWSNEQFF.

This clone showed up many times. The DNA ends 3 residues before the CDR3 does, and the rest of the CDR3 is filled in from the germline J gene. The J gene is TRBJ2-3, the V gene TRBV20-1; 8 nucleotides line up with TRBD1. CDR3 size: 14 residues. Unmatched junction bases numbered 0, after V lost 1 base and J lost 0 bases. Per the germline V gene, CDR1 is DFQATT and CDR2 is SNEGSKA (reference sequence). CDR3 in amino acids: CSARGTGSTDTQYF. CDR3 bases read: TGCAGTGCTAGAGGGACAGGGAGCACAGATACG.

This clone was found many times. The observed sequence ends 3 residues before the CDR3 terminus, with the missing tail filled in from the germline J gene. V and J are TRBV10-3 and TRBJ1-2; TRBD1 matches at 8 bases. This CDR3 is 13 amino acids long. Trimming at V came to 4 bases and at J to 6 bases, leaving 4 bases not matched to a gene. Germline V gene data show CDR1 as ENHRY and CDR2 as SYGVKD. CDR3 bases read: TGTGCCATCAGTGGAGAGACAGGGGATGGC. The encoded protein is CAISGETGDG. The entire CDR3 reads CAISGETGDGYTF.

This clone was found many times. The read ends 3 residues before the CDR3 terminus; that terminus is restored from the germline J gene. V is TRBV12-3 or TRBV12-4 and J is TRBJ2-5; TRBD1 might be the D (5 bases). Trimming pared 2 bases from V and 3 bases from J, leaving 10 bases between. The CDR3 is made up of 14 amino acids. The CDR3 DNA, read in part, is TGTGCCAGCAGTTTACGCAGGGTAAAAGAGACC. It encodes CASSLRRVKET. The full CDR3 sequence reads CASSLRRVKETQYF.